A selection of T cell receptor beta chains follows, all from one sample in a study of OX40 agonist ivuxolimab in advanced cancers. Some clones are missing from TCRdb's copy, which holds only in-frame ones; the method was immunoSEQ multiplex PCR. The sample lists 8,500 to 13,000 clones, 79% occurring once. Sequences were derived from CD4+ or CD8+ T cells sorted from blood, sampled in a trial of the OX40 agonist ivuxolimab. Every receptor here comes from an adult with an advanced solid tumor such as melanoma, head and neck, liver or kidney cancer. Both conserved end residues are part of each CDR3. Each record gives: CDR3 length, J gene, D gene, V gene, clone size, CDR3 protein, CDR3 DNA. A D gene is named only where the DNA matches it firmly. The size entry is marked missing in some rows and otherwise reads once, few, many or a size class.

14 TRBJ1-2 TRBD1 TRBV6-5 . CASSTRTGYYGYTF TGTGCCAGCAGTACTCGGACAGGGTACTATGGCTACACCTTC
14 TRBJ2-7 . TRBV11-2 . CASSLVGGSYEQYF TGTGCCAGCAGCTTAGTTGGCGGCTCCTACGAGCAGTACTTC
11 TRBJ2-7 . TRBV29-1 medium-sized CSVEKEAEQYF TGCAGCGTCGAGAAGGAGGCAGAGCAGTACTTC
11 TRBJ2-3 . TRBV5-4 . CASSLLDTQYF TGTGCCAGCAGCTTGTTAGATACGCAGTATTTT
12 TRBJ2-1 . TRBV27 few CASRAPGTEQFF TGTGCCAGCAGGGCCCCTGGTACTGAGCAGTTCTTC
12 TRBJ2-5 . TRBV29-1 . CSVAGLQETQYF TGCAGCGTTGCCGGGCTCCAAGAGACCCAGTACTTC
17 TRBJ2-1 . TRBV14 . CASSQDQGRYRGDEQFF TGTGCCAGCAGCCAAGATCAGGGACGGTATCGCGGCGATGAGCAGTTCTTC
13 TRBJ2-1 . TRBV28 . CASSSPPLYEQFF TGTGCCAGCAGTTCCCCTCCTCTATATGAGCAGTTCTTC
15 TRBJ1-6 . TRBV6-6 . CASSYDLTYNSPLHF TGTGCCAGCAGTTACGATTTGACCTATAATTCACCCCTCCACTTT
15 TRBJ1-3 . TRBV5-1 . CASSPPRAFGNTIYF TGCGCCAGCAGCCCCCCGAGGGCCTTTGGAAACACCATATATTTT
14 TRBJ2-7 . TRBV5-1 . CASSGGPRSYEQYF TGCGCCAGCAGCGGGGGGCCCCGATCCTACGAGCAGTACTTC
17 TRBJ2-7 TRBD2 TRBV7-2 . CASSLSRDSGSIYEQYF TGTGCCAGCAGCTTAAGTCGCGATAGCGGGAGTATATACGAGCAGTACTTC
15 TRBJ2-7 TRBD2 TRBV19 . CASSTSGESSYEQYF TGTGCCAGTAGTACCAGCGGGGAGAGCTCCTACGAGCAGTACTTC
12 TRBJ2-1 . TRBV9 . CASSPSGTEQFF TGTGCCAGCAGCCCGTCGGGGACCGAGCAGTTCTTC
15 TRBJ2-3 TRBD2 TRBV6-4 . CASSATSGGGDTQYF TGTGCCAGCAGCGCCACTAGCGGGGGCGGAGATACGCAGTATTTT
12 TRBJ2-7 . TRBV11-2 few CASSLVTYEQYF TGTGCCAGCAGCTTAGTCACCTACGAGCAGTACTTC
15 TRBJ2-1 . TRBV11-2 . CASSSRVTAYNEQFF TGTGCCAGCAGCTCCCGGGTGACAGCCTACAATGAGCAGTTCTTC
11 TRBJ2-1 . TRBV7-2 once CASSFRDEQFF TGTGCCAGCAGCTTTCGGGATGAGCAGTTCTTC
14 TRBJ2-7 . TRBV5-6 . CASSFGVGYYEQYF TGTGCCAGCAGCTTCGGGGTGGGTTATTACGAGCAGTACTTC
14 TRBJ2-3 TRBD2 TRBV28 . CASRLAGGPDTQYF TGTGCCAGCCGACTAGCGGGGGGGCCAGATACGCAGTATTTT
15 TRBJ1-1 TRBD1 TRBV4-1 . CASSHGDREVTEAFF TGCGCCAGCAGCCACGGGGACAGGGAGGTCACTGAAGCTTTCTTT
13 TRBJ1-4 . TRBV2 . CASSEGKREKLFF TGTGCCAGCAGTGAAGGGAAACGGGAAAAACTGTTTTTT
15 TRBJ1-5 . TRBV5-5 . CASSLNGILHQPQHF TGTGCCAGCAGCTTGAACGGTATCCTCCATCAGCCCCAGCATTTT
14 TRBJ2-7 . TRBV28 . CASSLIGEVYEQYF TGTGCCAGCAGTTTAATCGGGGAGGTCTACGAGCAGTACTTC
15 TRBJ1-5 . TRBV4-1 few CASSQVRGSNQPQHF TGCGCCAGCAGCCAAGTAAGGGGCTCTAATCAGCCCCAGCATTTT
15 TRBJ1-2 TRBD1 TRBV29-1 once CSVEDPGQGGRGYTF TGCAGCGTTGAAGATCCGGGACAGGGGGGAAGGGGCTACACCTTC
16 TRBJ1-2 TRBD1 TRBV27 . CASSPVTGTGNYGYTF TGTGCCAGCAGCCCTGTAACTGGGACAGGGAACTATGGCTACACCTTC
12 TRBJ2-3 . TRBV7-8 . CASSWATDTQYF TGTGCCAGCAGCTGGGCCACAGATACGCAGTATTTT
14 TRBJ2-3 TRBD1 TRBV5-4 . CASSWGQGSDTQYF TGTGCCAGCAGCTGGGGACAGGGATCAGATACGCAGTATTTT
14 TRBJ2-5 TRBD2 TRBV5-1 . CASTLAGGIETQYF TGCGCCAGCACACTAGCGGGGGGGATAGAGACCCAGTACTTC
14 TRBJ2-1 . TRBV7-9 . CASSLAWGYNEQFF TGTGCCAGCAGCTTAGCTTGGGGTTACAATGAGCAGTTCTTC
17 TRBJ2-7 . TRBV9 . CASSAAETWPTAYEQYF TGTGCCAGCAGCGCGGCTGAAACATGGCCGACCGCCTACGAGCAGTACTTC
15 TRBJ2-5 TRBD2 TRBV5-5 . CASSYYTSGGETQYF TGTGCCAGCAGCTATTATACTAGCGGGGGAGAGACCCAGTACTTC
14 TRBJ1-1 . TRBV19 . CASSRTRGGTEAFF TGTGCCAGTAGTCGGACCCGAGGGGGCACTGAAGCTTTCTTT
14 TRBJ1-2 . TRBV28 few CASDFRQFPGRYTF TGTGCCAGCGACTTTCGACAGTTCCCCGGAAGGTACACCTTC
16 TRBJ2-5 . TRBV5-5 . CASSRMGQLRRETQYF TGTGCCAGCAGCCGGATGGGCCAGCTGCGGAGGGAGACCCAGTACTTC
15 TRBJ1-3 TRBD1 TRBV7-9 . CASRLQGNSGNTIYF TGTGCCAGCAGACTACAGGGGAACTCTGGAAACACCATATATTTT
12 TRBJ2-2 . TRBV5-1 . CASSFTGGELFF TGCGCCAGCAGCTTTACAGGGGGGGAGCTGTTTTTT
15 TRBJ1-1 . TRBV29-1 . CSVADLGARGSEAFF TGCAGCGTTGCGGATCTGGGGGCCCGGGGAAGTGAAGCTTTCTTT
14 TRBJ2-1 TRBD1 TRBV4-3 . CASSQGDSTPEQFF TGCGCCAGCAGCCAAGGGGACAGCACACCTGAGCAGTTCTTC
14 TRBJ2-2 . TRBV5-1 few CASSLVLDTGELFF TGCGCCAGCAGCCTGGTACTCGATACCGGGGAGCTGTTTTTT
14 TRBJ2-5 . TRBV6-1 . CASSDYRSQETQYF TGTGCCAGCAGTGATTATCGGAGCCAAGAGACCCAGTACTTC
16 TRBJ1-6 . TRBV4-3 . CASSQDPGAGNSPLHF TGCGCCAGCAGCCAAGATCCGGGGGCGGGTAATTCACCCCTCCACTTT